This is a list of T cell receptor beta chains from one sample in a study of T cell responses to AZD1222 COVID-19 vaccine. The assay was immunoSEQ multiplex PCR, and TCRdb's table has in-frame clones only and misses some. The sample has 95,000 to 150,000 clones, roughly nine tenths seen once; the top ten hold under 3.5%. Sequencing used peripheral blood, obtained on day 0 of AZD1222 vaccination. These receptors all stem from an adult in good health. The CDR3 runs from the conserved cysteine through the conserved F or W. The D gene is left open where the match is weak. A clone size is listed for some rows: how often the clone was seen (once, few, many), or a class if it is expanded.

j_gene: TRBJ2-2
abundance: -
v_gene: TRBV25-1
d_gene: -
CDR3nt: TGTGCCAGCAGTCCGGTAACATCGAACACCGGGGAGCTGTTTTTT
CDR3aa: CASSPVTSNTGELFF

j_gene: TRBJ1-3
abundance: once
v_gene: TRBV7-9
d_gene: TRBD1
CDR3nt: TGTGCCAGCAGCTTATACAGGGGAACCCTCGGAAACACCATATATTTT
CDR3aa: CASSLYRGTLGNTIYF

j_gene: TRBJ1-2
abundance: -
v_gene: TRBV5-1
d_gene: -
CDR3nt: TGCGCCAGCAGCCAACAGGGATTCTATGGCTACACCTTC
CDR3aa: CASSQQGFYGYTF

j_gene: TRBJ2-2
abundance: -
v_gene: TRBV27
d_gene: TRBD1
CDR3nt: TGTGCCAGCAGTTTCAGGGGACAGAGAAACACCGGGGAGCTGTTTTTT
CDR3aa: CASSFRGQRNTGELFF

j_gene: TRBJ2-2
abundance: once
v_gene: TRBV7-8
d_gene: -
CDR3nt: TGTGCCAGCAGCCCCCGGCCCAACACCGGGGAGCTGTTTTTT
CDR3aa: CASSPRPNTGELFF

j_gene: TRBJ2-5
abundance: -
v_gene: TRBV10-3
d_gene: -
CDR3nt: TGTGCCATCACCGATTCACCCGTGGGGGAGACCCAGTACTTC
CDR3aa: CAITDSPVGETQYF

j_gene: TRBJ1-5
abundance: once
v_gene: TRBV28
d_gene: -
CDR3nt: TGTGCCAGCCTAAGAACGAGTCTCAGGGAACGCAATCAGCCCCAGCATTTT
CDR3aa: CASLRTSLRERNQPQHF

j_gene: TRBJ1-3
abundance: once
v_gene: TRBV25-1
d_gene: -
CDR3nt: TGTGCCAGCAGTGAATTGGGGGTGGCTGGAAACACCATATATTTT
CDR3aa: CASSELGVAGNTIYF

j_gene: TRBJ2-7
abundance: -
v_gene: TRBV7-2
d_gene: TRBD2
CDR3nt: TGTGCCAGCAGCTTGGGACTAGCGGCCTACGAGCAGTACTTC
CDR3aa: CASSLGLAAYEQYF

j_gene: TRBJ1-2
abundance: -
v_gene: TRBV9
d_gene: TRBD1
CDR3nt: TGTGCCAGCAGCGTATCGGACAGGGCTCTACCTAACTATGGCTACACCTTC
CDR3aa: CASSVSDRALPNYGYTF

j_gene: TRBJ1-2
abundance: -
v_gene: TRBV9
d_gene: -
CDR3nt: TGTGCCAGCAGCTCCCTGTATGGCTACACCTTC
CDR3aa: CASSSLYGYTF

j_gene: TRBJ1-5
abundance: -
v_gene: TRBV6-5
d_gene: -
CDR3nt: TGTGCCAGCCGCGTCAGGGAAGGCAATCAGCCCCAGCATTTT
CDR3aa: CASRVREGNQPQHF

j_gene: TRBJ1-6
abundance: few
v_gene: TRBV28
d_gene: TRBD1
CDR3nt: TGTGCCAGCAGTTTACCCGGACAGGGGAACAATTCACCCCTCCACTTT
CDR3aa: CASSLPGQGNNSPLHF

j_gene: TRBJ1-1
abundance: -
v_gene: TRBV4-1
d_gene: -
CDR3nt: TGCGCCAGCAGCCCCGTGGGTGGGCTCACTGAAGCTTTCTTT
CDR3aa: CASSPVGGLTEAFF

j_gene: TRBJ1-2
abundance: -
v_gene: TRBV11-2
d_gene: TRBD1
CDR3nt: TGTGCCAGCAGCGGCCGGGACAGGCCCTATGGCTACACCTTC
CDR3aa: CASSGRDRPYGYTF

j_gene: TRBJ1-2
abundance: -
v_gene: TRBV3-1/TRBV3-2
d_gene: -
CDR3nt: TGTGCCAGCAGCCCCCCCGGCAGGGCCCGTGCCTATGGCTACACCTTC
CDR3aa: CASSPPGRARAYGYTF

j_gene: TRBJ1-1
abundance: -
v_gene: TRBV7-8
d_gene: -
CDR3nt: TGTGCCAGCAGCCGAGGACACATGAACACTGAAGCTTTCTTT
CDR3aa: CASSRGHMNTEAFF

j_gene: TRBJ2-3
abundance: -
v_gene: TRBV9
d_gene: -
CDR3nt: TGTGCCAGCAGCGAGGGGGTCGGGGGCACGAGCACAGATACGCAGTATTTT
CDR3aa: CASSEGVGGTSTDTQYF

j_gene: TRBJ1-5
abundance: -
v_gene: TRBV28
d_gene: TRBD1
CDR3nt: TGTGCCAGCAGTTTAGTGGCAGGGGGTGGCAATCAGCCCCAGCATTTT
CDR3aa: CASSLVAGGGNQPQHF

j_gene: TRBJ2-1
abundance: -
v_gene: TRBV7-9
d_gene: -
CDR3nt: TGTGCCAGCAGCTTAGATTTGGGGTACAATGAGCAGTTCTTC
CDR3aa: CASSLDLGYNEQFF

j_gene: TRBJ1-5
abundance: -
v_gene: TRBV6-5
d_gene: -
CDR3nt: TGTGCCAGCAGTTACCGACAGACTAATCAGCCCCAGCATTTT
CDR3aa: CASSYRQTNQPQHF

j_gene: TRBJ2-7
abundance: -
v_gene: TRBV7-2
d_gene: TRBD2
CDR3nt: TGTGCCAGCAGCTTAGGCGCAGCGGGGGGCTACTACGAGCAGTACTTC
CDR3aa: CASSLGAAGGYYEQYF

j_gene: TRBJ1-3
abundance: -
v_gene: TRBV6-5
d_gene: -
CDR3nt: TGTGCCAGCACCATTATACCGGCCTCTGGAAACACCATATATTTT
CDR3aa: CASTIIPASGNTIYF

j_gene: TRBJ1-2
abundance: -
v_gene: TRBV2
d_gene: TRBD1
CDR3nt: TGTGCCAGTGGGACAGGGGATTTGGATGGCTACACCTTC
CDR3aa: CASGTGDLDGYTF

j_gene: TRBJ1-2
abundance: -
v_gene: TRBV7-2
d_gene: -
CDR3nt: TGTGCCAGCAGGTCAAGAGGGGCAGACTATGGCTACACCTTC
CDR3aa: CASRSRGADYGYTF

j_gene: TRBJ2-6
abundance: -
v_gene: TRBV7-6
d_gene: TRBD1
CDR3nt: TGTGCCAGCAGTTGGACAGGGTTAAGGACTGGGGCCAACGTCCTGACTTTC
CDR3aa: CASSWTGLRTGANVLTF

j_gene: TRBJ1-2
abundance: -
v_gene: TRBV19
d_gene: -
CDR3nt: TGTGCCAGTAGTATCTTATCTTCCTATGGCTACACCTTC
CDR3aa: CASSILSSYGYTF

j_gene: TRBJ1-2
abundance: -
v_gene: TRBV18
d_gene: -
CDR3nt: TGTGCCAGCTCACCAGACCGAGGCTACACCTTC
CDR3aa: CASSPDRGYTF

j_gene: TRBJ1-1
abundance: -
v_gene: TRBV4-1
d_gene: -
CDR3nt: TGCGCCAGCAGCGACCCCCCCAAAGGTAACGGTGCTTTCTTT
CDR3aa: CASSDPPKGNGAFF

j_gene: TRBJ1-5
abundance: -
v_gene: TRBV30
d_gene: -
CDR3nt: TGTGCCTGGAGTGCGGCCGGCAGGTTCGAACAGCCCCAGCATTTT
CDR3aa: CAWSAAGRFEQPQHF

j_gene: TRBJ1-1
abundance: -
v_gene: TRBV5-1
d_gene: -
CDR3nt: TGCGCCAGCAGCTCCCAGGGTACAGGTCAGGGAGTGAACACTGAAGCTTTCTTT
CDR3aa: CASSSQGTGQGVNTEAFF

j_gene: TRBJ1-2
abundance: -
v_gene: TRBV7-2
d_gene: TRBD1
CDR3nt: TGTGCCAGCAGCCCCCGTCGGGACAGGGACTATGGCTACACCTTC
CDR3aa: CASSPRRDRDYGYTF

j_gene: TRBJ2-3
abundance: -
v_gene: TRBV28
d_gene: -
CDR3nt: TGTGCCACCACCCCCCTAGCGACAGATACGCAGTATTTT
CDR3aa: CATTPLATDTQYF

j_gene: TRBJ2-7
abundance: -
v_gene: TRBV3-1/TRBV3-2
d_gene: TRBD1
CDR3nt: TGTGCCAGCAGCCAAGGACAGGGGCCCTACGAGCAGTACTTC
CDR3aa: CASSQGQGPYEQYF